Given below is one T cell receptor beta chain in context. Its antigen remains undetermined. No quality values exist for individual bases; no much larger clone is one base distant. The immunoSEQ Assay, a bias-controlled multiplex PCR, was used to amplify TCRbeta CDR3 regions from genomic DNA. Under the source paper's analysis protocol: The number of nucleated cells in each sample was estimated from the amplification of reference gene primers within the assay. To quantify the absolute abundance of each unique TCRbeta CDR3 rearrangement, sequence reads were collapsed and filtered. Productive Simpson clonality was computed per sample as the square root of Simpson's diversity index over productive rearrangements. Not all clones reach the TCRdb copy of this immuneACCESS table, which keeps in-frame sequences only. Checked studies attribute under half of the gap to unresolved V genes and leave the rest unexplained. D and trimming were read from the DNA, whereas the V and J calls and clone size are those reported in that table. The sample contains hundreds of thousands of clones, approximately 84% of them found a single time. The ten largest account for 1.9% of the sample.

This sample is drawn from a study of blood T cell repertoires in COVID-19 (dated by TCRdb to the early 2020s). Regarding the research as a whole: Samples from collaborators originated in the United States, Italy and Spain and spanned both the acute and convalescent phases of COVID-19. The material from the prospective study consisted of cDNA or gDNA derived from T cells, B-cell-depleted T cells, or PBMCs. Where HLA class I and class II types were available, the types were taken from metadata supplied by the sample provider, not from assay-based typing. The dataset comprised deeply sampled blood TCRbeta repertoires from subjects exposed to, actively infected with, or recovered from COVID-19. The sample metadata nearly always contained a de-identified subject ID, COVID-19 status, age in years and sex. The samples were drawn from two sources: the first 160 participants of the ongoing ImmuneRACE study, and 1,254 subjects contributed by 6 global collaborators. The repertoires were made available in a free public database intended to serve as a resource for research on the immune response to SARS-CoV-2.

The collaborating institutions used their own protocols to collect whole blood in K2EDTA tubes. For TCRbeta analysis, collaborators shipped samples as frozen whole blood, isolated PBMCs, or DNA extracted from either of those sample types. The study at large found these results: How much clinical and demographic metadata was included differed by source and by participant, and the metadata was provided uncurated.

The receptor comes from a woman aged 80 or over with acute or convalescent COVID-19. Source material: peripheral blood.

The CDR3 region reads CASSYGTGNSPLHF. The nucleotides are TGTGCCAGCAGTTACGGCACAGGGAATTCACCCCTCCACTTT. The chain links TRBV6-5 with TRBJ1-6; perhaps TRBD1 is the D gene, with 6 bases matching. The CDR3 has 14 amino acids, counting the end cysteine and phenylalanine. The read is trimmed to its CDR3 DNA, 42 bases read in frame from base 1. V is cut by 2 bases and J by 7 bases, and the space between the germline ends is 9 bases. Via the germline V gene, CDR1 is MNHEY and CDR2 SVGAGI.